This entry concerns a single T cell receptor (beta chain). Antigen: not known. This CDR3 region has 16 residues. The germline V gene encodes CDR1 MNHEY and CDR2 SMNVEV (reference sequence). Each donor had roughly 2.7 ml of blood drawn. Each TCR library used 3500 ng of total RNA. cDNA for each sample came from eight separate reactions. TCRdb derives one entry per CDR3 protein from the 5' RACE reads, leaving out DNA. The sample table sets out 150,000 to 200,000 distinct CDR3 sequences. This specimen comes from a study of monozygotic twins with inflammatory bowel disease. Overall study results and limits: In patient repertoires, differing immunosuppressive treatments may have added some variability.

The chain has TRBV27 and TRBJ2-2; absent DNA, TCRdb's TRBD2 call cannot be checked. This TCR came from a human donor with ulcerative colitis or Crohn's disease, or a healthy co-twin of an affected twin (not recorded which). The sequencing sample was made of blood. This CDR3 reads CASSPSGRADTGELFF.